The 14 T cell receptor beta chains listed next were all sequenced from one sample in a study of CD4 T cells in relation to SARS-CoV-2 and coronaviruses. The unexposed donors gave CD4+ T cells in 2011-2018, prior to COVID-19. CD4+ T cells were isolated from the cells after about nine days of culture. Which antigens these TCRs recognize remains unknown. Method: immunoSEQ multiplex PCR; TCRdb's copy keeps in-frame clones and lacks some. The table lists tens of thousands of clones, around 72% of them singletons. Input material: CD4+ T cells from PBMCs, cultured in vitro. The source of these receptors is a human donor in good health.

The rearrangement joins TRBV2 to TRBJ1-4; D not resolved. From germline, CDR1 is SNHLY and CDR2 FYNNEI. Trimming took 3 bases from V and 7 from J, leaving 3 bases between them. The CDR3 has 11 amino acids. The CDR3 here is CASSEGEKLFF. CDR3 DNA sequence: TGTGCCAGCAGTGAGGGTGAAAAACTGTTTTTT.

V gene TRBV27 combines with J gene TRBJ1-6; TRBD1 is a possible D gene (5 bases). From germline, CDR1 is MNHEY and CDR2 SMNVEV (reference sequence). The CDR3 spans 14 residues. The ends were cut back, 7 bases at V and 2 bases at J, with 9 bases in the middle. The DNA of the CDR3 is TGTGCCAGCACGATAGGGGCCTATAATTCACCCCTCCACTTT. Translating gives CASTIGAYNSPLHF.

This clone was picked up a small number of times. J is TRBJ2-2 and V is TRBV19; 8 nucleotides match TRBD1. Germline CDR1 and CDR2: LNHDA and SQIVND (reference sequence). This CDR3 region has 16 residues. Unmatched junction bases numbered 11, after V lost 5 bases and J lost 6 bases. CDR3 DNA: TGTGCCAGTAGTCGCGGACAGGGTGCGGGGCCCGGGGAGCTGTTTTTT. Protein sequence: CASSRGQGAGPGELFF.

The V call is TRBV10-2, the J call TRBJ1-2; 12 bases fit TRBD1. V lost 10 bases to trimming and J lost 3 bases; unmatched junction nucleotides: 3. Per the germline V gene, CDR1 is WSHSY and CDR2 is SAAADI. There are 13 residues in the CDR3. The CDR3 DNA is TGCGCCACGGGGACAGGGGGCGACTATGGCTACACCTTC. Protein sequence: CATGTGGDYGYTF.

In its sample, this clone was seen once. The V and J genes are TRBV5-1 and TRBJ1-6; 8 nucleotides line up with TRBD1. The germline V gene encodes CDR1 SGHRS and CDR2 YFSETQ. The V gene end was trimmed by 4 bases and the J gene end by 10 bases; junction bases not matched to a gene: 7. The CDR3 runs to 14 residues. CDR3 coding DNA: TGCGCCAGCAGCCCGGGACAGGTGGACTCACCCCTCCACTTT. This encodes CASSPGQVDSPLHF.

The V and J genes are TRBV7-8 and TRBJ2-3; 7 bases match TRBD2. CDR3 size: 16 residues. CDR1 and CDR2 from the germline V gene are SGHVS and FQNEAQ. The V segment lost 0 bases and the J segment 2 bases; nucleotides outside the gene matches: 5. As DNA, the CDR3 is TGTGCCAGCAGCTTAGCCCGACTAGCCAACACAGATACGCAGTATTTT. It encodes CASSLARLANTDTQYF.

V is TRBV19 and J is TRBJ2-2; D perhaps matches TRBD2 (6 bases). Trimming removed 2 bases from V and 2 bases from J, with 12 bases in between. CDR1 and CDR2 (germline): LNHDA, SQIVND (reference sequence). The CDR3 loop spans 16 amino acids. The CDR3 loop reads CASSIYRGGNTGELFF. The CDR3 nucleotides are TGTGCCAGTAGTATATACCGGGGAGGAAACACCGGGGAGCTGTTTTTT.

This chain joins TRBV12-5 and TRBJ2-6, with TRBD1 matching 9 bases. This CDR3 contains 22 residues. In germline, CDR1 is LGHNT, CDR2 FRNRAP. Germline trimming cut 2 bases from V and 1 base from J; bases unmatched to any gene: 18. The CDR3 here is CASGLTPRQGGKTLSGANVLTF. Written as DNA, the CDR3 is TGTGCTAGTGGTTTGACCCCTAGACAGGGGGGAAAAACCCTATCTGGGGCCAACGTCCTGACTTTC.

This chain links TRBV2 with TRBJ2-1; the match to TRBD2 covers 10 bases. With V trimmed by 7 bases and J by 10 bases, 7 bases remained unmatched. This CDR3 contains 13 residues. The germline V gene has CDR1 SNHLY and CDR2 FYNNEI. The CDR3 DNA is TGTGCCAGCATGCTAGCGGGAGTATCCGAGCAGTTCTTC. It yields the protein CASMLAGVSEQFF.

The sample holds a few counts of this clone. DNA of the CDR3: TGCAGCGTTGCTTGGGTCCAGGGGGGCTACGAGCAGTACTTC. Translating it yields CSVAWVQGGYEQYF. V is TRBV29-1 and J is TRBJ2-7; tentative D call: TRBD1 (7 bases). The ends were cut back, 4 bases at V and 3 bases at J, with 16 bases in the middle. Germline V gene sequence: CDR1 SQVTM, CDR2 ANQGSEA. CDR3 size: 14 residues.

This clone was found once. The V and J genes are TRBV19 and TRBJ1-4; D is unclear. This CDR3 region has 18 residues. Deletions cut 3 bases from V and 0 bases from J, with 17 bases between. Germline-derived CDR1 and CDR2 are LNHDA and SQIVND (reference sequence). DNA of the CDR3: TGTGCCAGTAGTATTAGCCGAGGAGTCCTAACAACTAATGAAAAACTGTTTTTT. Its translation: CASSISRGVLTTNEKLFF.

This chain links TRBV2 with TRBJ2-2; tentatively, D is TRBD2 (5 bases). The CDR3 extends over 15 amino acids. V was clipped by 8 bases and J by 5 bases, with 18 bases between them. Germline values: CDR1 SNHLY, CDR2 FYNNEI. CDR3 nucleotides: TGTGCCAGCGATGAGGAGCGGAGCCTAACCGGGGAGCTGTTTTTT. This codes for CASDEERSLTGELFF.

CDR3 sequence: CALSRQNINTEAFF. In DNA form, the CDR3 reads TGTGCCTTGTCGCGGCAGAACATTAACACTGAAGCTTTCTTT. The chain couples TRBV19 to TRBJ1-1; D is uncertain. The CDR3 has 14 amino acids. Germline V gene data show CDR1 as LNHDA and CDR2 as SQIVND (reference sequence). Trimming took off 11 bases at V and 2 bases at J, with 18 bases between the two ends.

The gene calls are TRBV30 and TRBJ2-3, with 7 bases aligning to TRBD2. Germline trimming cut 7 bases from V and 4 bases from J; bases unmatched to any gene: 11. CDR3 length equals 14 residues. Germline CDR1 and CDR2: GTSNPN and SVGIG (reference sequence). The CDR3 loop reads CASREGRAPDTQYF. CDR3 DNA sequence: TGTGCCTCAAGAGAGGGGAGGGCCCCAGATACGCAGTATTTT.